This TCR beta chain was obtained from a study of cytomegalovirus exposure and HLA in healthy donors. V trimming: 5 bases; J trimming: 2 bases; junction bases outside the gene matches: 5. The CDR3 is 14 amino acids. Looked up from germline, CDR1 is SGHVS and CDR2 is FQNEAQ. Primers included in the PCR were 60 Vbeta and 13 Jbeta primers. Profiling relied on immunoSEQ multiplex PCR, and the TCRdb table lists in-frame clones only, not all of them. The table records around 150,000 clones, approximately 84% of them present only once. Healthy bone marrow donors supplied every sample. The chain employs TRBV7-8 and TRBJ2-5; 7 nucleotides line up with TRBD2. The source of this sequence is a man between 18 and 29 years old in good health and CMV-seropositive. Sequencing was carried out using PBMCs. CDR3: CASSRLGGQETQYF. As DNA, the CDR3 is TGTGCCAGCAGCCGGTTGGGGGGGCAAGAGACCCAGTACTTC.